The 18 T cell receptor beta chains listed next were all sequenced from one sample in a study of cytomegalovirus exposure and HLA in healthy donors. Data came from immunoSEQ multiplex PCR; TCRdb stores just in-frame clones and leaves some out. The sample yields 100,000 to 130,000 clones, over 75% seen once. The sample taken for sequencing was PBMCs. These receptors all stem from a woman in her late teens or twenties in good health and CMV-seronegative.

V is TRBV7-3 and J is TRBJ2-7; 8 positions agree with TRBD1. The germline CDR1 and CDR2 sequences are SGHTA and FQGTGA. The V and J ends lost 5 bases and 0 bases, in that order; junction bases with no gene match: 3. The CDR3 sequence is 14 residues long. CDR3 protein: CASSTTGGSYEQYF. The CDR3 DNA is TGTGCCAGCAGCACAACAGGGGGCTCCTACGAGCAGTACTTC.

This chain connects TRBV11-1 to TRBJ1-5; D is ambiguous. The V gene lost 1 base and the J gene lost 0 bases, with 4 bases spanning the gap. CDR3 size: 14 residues. CDR1 is SGHAT, CDR2 FQDESV, per germline (reference sequence). CDR3 sequence: CASSLVYSNQPQHF. As DNA, the CDR3 is TGTGCCAGCAGCTTAGTCTATAGCAATCAGCCCCAGCATTTT.

A few counts support this clone. This chain uses TRBV15 with TRBJ1-6; D is possibly TRBD1 (6 bases). The CDR3 contains 15 residues. Germline V lookup: CDR1 LNHNV, CDR2 YYDKDF (reference sequence). V gave up 7 bases and J gave up 7 bases, with 17 bases separating them. This CDR3 reads CATTETGLGNSPLHF. In DNA, the CDR3 is TGTGCCACCACCGAGACAGGTTTAGGCAATTCACCCCTCCACTTT.

The V and J genes are TRBV10-2 and TRBJ2-2, with 13 bases matching TRBD2. The CDR3 runs 18 residues. V lost 5 bases, J lost 4 bases, and 10 bases stayed unmatched. The germline V gene encodes CDR1 WSHSY and CDR2 SAAADI. The CDR3 region is CASSWTSGGGSATGELFF. The CDR3 region has the DNA TGCGCCAGCAGTTGGACTAGCGGGGGAGGTTCGGCCACCGGGGAGCTGTTTTTT.

The chain couples TRBV5-8 to TRBJ1-5; 8 nucleotides align to TRBD1. With V trimmed by 0 bases and J by 1 base, 3 bases remained unmatched. This CDR3 has 16 amino acids. Germline CDR1 SGHTS, CDR2 YDEGEE. The CDR3: CASSLDRGTSNQPQHF. CDR3 nucleotide sequence: TGTGCCAGCAGCTTGGACAGGGGGACAAGCAATCAGCCCCAGCATTTT.

V usage is TRBV4-1 and J usage is TRBJ1-2; possible D gene TRBD1, 5 bases. Germline loops: CDR1 MGHRA, CDR2 YSYEKL. The CDR3 length is 13 residues. V was cut by 0 bases and J by 8 bases, with 10 bases left in between. CDR3 in DNA: TGCGCCAGCAGCCAAGAATCAGGGCAAGGCTACACCTTC. Translation gives CASSQESGQGYTF.

This sequence joins TRBV7-3 and TRBJ2-7; 7 bases map to TRBD1. This CDR3 comprises 13 residues. V trimming: 6 bases; J trimming: 6 bases; junction bases outside the gene matches: 8. Germline CDR1 is SGHTA and CDR2 is FQGTGA. The CDR3 loop reads CASSFDPGGEQYF. The CDR3 bases are TGTGCCAGCAGTTTTGACCCAGGGGGCGAGCAGTACTTC. Full variable domain (rest looked up from reference TRBV7-3 and TRBJ2-7): GAGVSQTPSNKVTEKGKYVELRCDPISGHTALYWYRQSLGQGPEFLIYFQGTGAADDSGLPNDRFFAVRPEGSVSTLKIQRTERGDSAVYLCASSFDPGGEQYFGPGTRLTVT.

The chain has TRBV28 and TRBJ1-5; D may be TRBD1 (5 bases). V lost 7 bases, J lost 3 bases, and 22 bases lay in between. The CDR3 consists of 17 residues. Germline CDR1 reads MDHEN; CDR2 reads SYDVKM. CDR3 amino acids: CASTPDQESRVNQPQHF. CDR3 DNA sequence: TGTGCCAGCACCCCGGATCAGGAAAGCAGGGTCAATCAGCCCCAGCATTTT. Supplemented by reference TRBV28 and TRBJ1-5, the full variable domain reads DVKVTQSSRYLVKRTGEKVFLECVQDMDHENMFWYRQDPGLGLRLIYFSYDVKMKEKGDIPEGYSVSREKKERFSLILESASTNQTSMYLCASTPDQESRVNQPQHFGDGTRLSIL.

This clone has only one observation. The chain combines TRBV5-1 with TRBJ2-1, with D possibly matching TRBD1 (6 bases). Trimming pared 6 bases from V and 0 bases from J, leaving 10 bases between. Germline V gene data show CDR1 as SGHRS and CDR2 as YFSETQ. The CDR3 contains 14 residues. The CDR3 nucleotides are TGCGCCAGCACACCGGACAGCTCCTACAATGAGCAGTTCTTC. The encoded protein is CASTPDSSYNEQFF.

The chain couples TRBV6-1 to TRBJ2-7; a weak D match, TRBD1 (6 bases). Germline-derived CDR1 and CDR2 are MNHNS and SASEGT. This CDR3 contains 15 residues. V dropped 8 bases and J dropped 2 bases, with 19 bases sitting between them. The CDR3 DNA reads TGTGCCAGCGCTGTAACTGGCAGGGGAACCTACGAGCAGTACTTC. It codes for CASAVTGRGTYEQYF.

V is TRBV5-1 and J is TRBJ2-6, with a weak D call TRBD2 (7 bases). The germline V gene has CDR1 SGHRS and CDR2 YFSETQ. Trimming took 0 bases from V and 4 from J, leaving 14 bases between them. The CDR3 runs 17 residues. CDR3 DNA sequence: TGCGCCAGCAGCTTGGTTGGGGGGGCTTCAGGGGCCAACGTCCTGACTTTC. Translation gives CASSLVGGASGANVLTF. Supplemented by reference TRBV5-1 and TRBJ2-6, the full variable domain reads KAGVTQTPRYLIKTRGQQVTLSCSPISGHRSVSWYQQTPGQGLQFLFEYFSETQRNKGNFPGRFSGRQFSNSRSEMNVSTLELGDSALYLCASSLVGGASGANVLTFGAGSRLTVL.

The rearrangement joins TRBV7-9 to TRBJ1-4, with D maybe TRBD1 (6 bases). The CDR3 is 18 residues long. V shed 4 bases and J shed 6 bases, with 24 bases lying between them. Germline V lookup: CDR1 SEHNR, CDR2 FQNEAQ (reference sequence). The CDR3 protein is CASSSPRTDDLLYEKLFF. The CDR3 nucleotides read TGTGCCAGCAGCTCGCCCAGGACAGACGATTTGCTGTATGAAAAACTGTTTTTT.

In this sample, this clone turned up once. This CDR3 is also generated by other DNA sequences in the sample. V and J are TRBV5-1 and TRBJ2-2; TRBD1 agrees at 7 bases. The CDR3 is 15 residues long. Trimming removed 2 bases from V and 0 bases from J; junction bases left unmatched: 1. Germline CDR1 reads SGHRS; CDR2 reads YFSETQ. The CDR3 DNA reads as TGCGCCAGCAGCTTAGGGACAGCGAACACCGGGGAGCTGTTTTTT. Translating it yields CASSLGTANTGELFF.

The gene calls are TRBV19 and TRBJ1-5; D uncertain. Germline V lookup: CDR1 LNHDA, CDR2 SQIVND (reference sequence). This CDR3 contains 17 residues. V was shortened by 5 bases and J by 0 bases, with 17 bases between the two germline ends. In DNA form, the CDR3 reads TGTGCCAGTAGTCCCCGGGAGGGTGGTAGTAGCAATCAGCCCCAGCATTTT. Its protein is CASSPREGGSSNQPQHF. The full variable domain, completed using reference TRBV19 and TRBJ1-5, is DGGITQSPKYLFRKEGQNVTLSCEQNLNHDAMYWYRQDPGQGLRLIYYSQIVNDFQKGDIAEGYSVSREKKESFPLTVTSAQKNPTAFYLCASSPREGGSSNQPQHFGDGTRLSIL.

The rearrangement joins TRBV14 to TRBJ2-7; D gene ambiguous. Trimming cost V 4 bases and J 3 bases, with 7 bases left between them. From germline, CDR1 is SGHDN and CDR2 FVKESK. This CDR3 region has 12 residues. The CDR3 protein is CASSRSLYEQYF. The CDR3 DNA reads TGTGCCAGCAGCCGTTCCCTCTACGAGCAGTACTTC. The whole variable domain, remainder taken from reference TRBV14 and TRBJ2-7, is EAGVTQFPSHSVIEKGQTVTLRCDPISGHDNLYWYRRVMGKEIKFLLHFVKESKQDESGMPNNRFLAERTGGTYSTLKVQPAELEDSGVYFCASSRSLYEQYFGPGTRLTVT.

The V and J genes are TRBV7-3 and TRBJ2-3, with D possibly being TRBD1 (7 bases). V lost 5 bases to trimming and J lost 6 bases, with 21 bases between them. Germline V CDR1 and CDR2: SGHTA, FQGTGA. CDR3 length: 16 residues. CDR3 in amino acids: CASSPTGDSKSDTQYF. Here the CDR3 DNA reads TGTGCCAGCAGCCCTACGGGGGACAGTAAATCGGATACGCAGTATTTT.

The chain combines TRBV5-1 with TRBJ1-2, with 8 bases fitting TRBD1. J lost 8 bases, V lost 3 bases, and 6 bases had no gene match. The CDR3 has 13 residues. Germline CDR1 and CDR2: SGHRS and YFSETQ. The CDR3: CASSSRGLKGYTF. The CDR3 coding sequence is TGCGCCAGCAGCTCCAGGGGGCTCAAAGGCTACACCTTC.

V is TRBV2 and J is TRBJ1-2, with D maybe TRBD1 (6 bases). The CDR3 covers 16 residues. Between the trimmed V and J ends, which lost 4 bases and 8 bases, there was a span of 23 bases. Germline V gene data show CDR1 as SNHLY and CDR2 as FYNNEI. CDR3 amino acids: CASSAESRDIESGYTF. CDR3 nucleotide sequence: TGTGCCAGCAGTGCCGAATCCCGGGACATAGAATCCGGCTACACCTTC.